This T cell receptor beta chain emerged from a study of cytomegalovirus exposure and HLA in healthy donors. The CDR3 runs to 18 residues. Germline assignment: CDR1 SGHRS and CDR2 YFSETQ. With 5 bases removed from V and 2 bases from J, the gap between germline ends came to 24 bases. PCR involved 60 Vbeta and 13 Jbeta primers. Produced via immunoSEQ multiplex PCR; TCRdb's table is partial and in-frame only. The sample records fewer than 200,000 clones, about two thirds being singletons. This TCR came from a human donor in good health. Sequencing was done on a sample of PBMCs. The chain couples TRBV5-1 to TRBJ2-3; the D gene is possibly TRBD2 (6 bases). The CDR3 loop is CASSLMGQGGASTDTQYF. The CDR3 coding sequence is TGCGCCAGCAGTCTTATGGGCCAGGGCGGGGCCTCCACAGATACGCAGTATTTT.